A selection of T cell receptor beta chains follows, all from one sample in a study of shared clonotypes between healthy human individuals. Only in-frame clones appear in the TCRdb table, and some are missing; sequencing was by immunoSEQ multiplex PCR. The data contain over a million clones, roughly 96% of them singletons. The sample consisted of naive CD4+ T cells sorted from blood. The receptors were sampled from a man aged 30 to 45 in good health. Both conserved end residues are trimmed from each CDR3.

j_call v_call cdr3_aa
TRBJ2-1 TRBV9 ASSVGIGDSFYNEQF
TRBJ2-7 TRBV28 ASRFGQNLYEQY
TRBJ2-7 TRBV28 ASRVPGLAYEQY
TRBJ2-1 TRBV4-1 ASSQDGTGTNEQF
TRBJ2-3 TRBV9 ASSELAGGAADTQY
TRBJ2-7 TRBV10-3 AISGTSGYQFNEQY
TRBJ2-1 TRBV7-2 ASSLGLWNNEQF
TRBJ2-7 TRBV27 ASSLSRLAGYEQY
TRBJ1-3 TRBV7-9 ASRVSTDDGNTIY
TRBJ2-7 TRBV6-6 ASSYVVEYEQY
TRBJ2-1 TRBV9 ASSSNSADNEQF
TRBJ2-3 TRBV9 ASSVVGSPSTDTQY
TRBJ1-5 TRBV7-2 ASSLLGRGASNQPQH
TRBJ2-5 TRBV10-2 ASRGQAAWYQETQY
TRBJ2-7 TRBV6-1 ASSGPGASYEQY
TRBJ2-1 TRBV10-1 ASSDTSGSDNNEQF
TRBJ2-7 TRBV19 ASSIRSSEQY
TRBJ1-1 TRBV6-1 ASSVDRGLDTEAF
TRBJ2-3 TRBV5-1 ASSVLGPTDTQY
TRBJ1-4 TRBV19 ASSPKSSATNEKLF
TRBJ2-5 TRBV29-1 SVLTLAETQY
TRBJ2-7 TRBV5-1 ASSSTISTEQY
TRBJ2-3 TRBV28 ASRGGTSTDTQY
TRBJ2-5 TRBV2 ASRLHLAGVGETQY
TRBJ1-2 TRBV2 ASLGQGDYGYT
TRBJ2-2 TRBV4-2 ASSQDLWQGRNTGELF
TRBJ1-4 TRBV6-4 ASRRNGATNEKLF
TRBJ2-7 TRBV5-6 ASSLVRGGASFEQY